This T cell receptor (beta chain) was found in a study of cytomegalovirus exposure and HLA in healthy donors. This clone was seen just once. V lost 3 bases, J lost 0 bases, and 11 bases lay in between. Germline CDR1 is MNHEY and CDR2 is SMNVEV (reference sequence). The CDR3 has 15 amino acids. With 60 Vbeta and 13 Jbeta primers, the PCR was carried out. Data came from immunoSEQ multiplex PCR; TCRdb stores just in-frame clones and leaves some out. The data hold 150,000 to 200,000 clones, with more than 80% observed a single time. Material: PBMCs. The V call is TRBV27, the J call TRBJ1-2; D might be TRBD1 (6 bases). This clonotype was obtained from a woman aged 18-29 years in good health and CMV-seronegative. CDR3 loop: CASSFRGAANYGYTF. The CDR3, as DNA: TGTGCCAGCAGTTTTCGGGGGGCGGCTAACTATGGCTACACCTTC.